A single sample gave rise to the 30 T cell receptor beta chains below, sequenced in a study of brain T cells in children with intractable seizures. TCRdb's copy holds only in-frame clones and misses some; the assay was immunoSEQ multiplex PCR. The sample carries 95,000 to 120,000 clones, around 94% recorded once. The starting material was peripheral blood, obtained at surgery. These receptors all stem from a boy younger than two with hemimegalencephaly and intractable seizures.

This chain connects TRBV19 to TRBJ2-2; D gene uncertain. V was shortened by 0 bases and J by 6 bases, with 5 bases between the two germline ends. Germline CDR1 LNHDA, CDR2 SQIVND (reference sequence). This CDR3 has 13 amino acids. CDR3 loop: CASSIDPAGELFF. Here the CDR3 DNA reads TGTGCCAGTAGTATAGATCCAGCCGGGGAGCTGTTTTTT.

This chain connects TRBV30 to TRBJ1-3; 7 bases agree with TRBD1. Germline values: CDR1 GTSNPN, CDR2 SVGIG (reference sequence). J lost 7 bases, V lost 0 bases, and 9 bases had no gene match. The CDR3 totals 15 residues. The CDR3 DNA sequence: TGTGCCTGGAGTGTGTGGCCGGGACAGAGGAACACCATATATTTT. It is translated as CAWSVWPGQRNTIYF.

The V gene is TRBV13, the J gene TRBJ2-2, with unresolved D. Germline values: CDR1 PRHDT, CDR2 FYEKMQ (reference sequence). Trimming took 5 bases from V and 3 from J, leaving 10 bases between them. CDR3 length: 14 amino acids. The DNA for the CDR3 is TGTGCCAGCAGCCCCCTGGGATACACCGGGGAGCTGTTTTTT. It yields the protein CASSPLGYTGELFF.

The CDR3 region has the DNA TGTGCCAGCAGGACAGGTCCTATCTCTGGGGCCAACGTCCTGACTTTC. This gives the protein CASRTGPISGANVLTF. The chain recombines TRBV2 with TRBJ2-6; TRBD1 is a possible D gene (6 bases). Germline-derived CDR1 and CDR2 are SNHLY and FYNNEI. CDR3 length equals 16 residues. V lost 6 bases to trimming and J lost 0 bases, with 12 bases between them.

This chain links TRBV6-6 with TRBJ1-1; TRBD1 agrees at 8 bases. The CDR3 consists of 17 residues. V was pared by 5 bases and J by 0 bases, with 11 bases of the junction left unmatched. The germline V gene has CDR1 MNHNY and CDR2 SVGAGI (reference sequence). CDR3 DNA sequence: TGTGCCAGCAGTCCCGGGACAGGTTGGGGATTGAACACTGAAGCTTTCTTT. Amino acids: CASSPGTGWGLNTEAFF.

The J gene is TRBJ2-1, the V gene TRBV10-2; 8 bases agree with TRBD2. The CDR3 contains 16 residues. V shed 4 bases and J 3 bases; nucleotides not matched to a gene: 8. Germline values: CDR1 WSHSY, CDR2 SAAADI. For the CDR3, the DNA is TGCGCCAGCAGTGCATTAGCGGGATGGGTCTACAATGAGCAGTTCTTC. Its protein is CASSALAGWVYNEQFF.

The chain has TRBV6-5 and TRBJ1-2; a possible D gene is TRBD1 (6 bases). Germline V lookup: CDR1 MNHEY, CDR2 SVGAGI. The CDR3 length is 14 residues. V was cut by 7 bases and J by 3 bases, with 15 bases left in between. CDR3 sequence: CASTRQAGDYGYTF. CDR3 coding DNA: TGTGCCAGCACCAGACAGGCTGGGGACTATGGCTACACCTTC.

V usage is TRBV2 and J usage is TRBJ1-4, with 8 bases fitting TRBD1. This CDR3 contains 15 residues. Germline-derived CDR1 and CDR2 are SNHLY and FYNNEI. Trimming took 0 bases from V and 8 from J; bases not matched to a gene: 5. As DNA, the CDR3 is TGTGCCAGCAGTGAAGCCGGGACAGGTGGAGAAAAACTGTTTTTT. This translates into CASSEAGTGGEKLFF.

This chain joins TRBV3-1 (or the pseudogene TRBV3-2) and TRBJ2-3; maybe TRBD2 (6 bases). The V and J ends lost 8 bases and 2 bases respectively, with 14 bases between them. Germline lookup yields CDR1 LGHDT and CDR2 YNNKEL (reference sequence). The CDR3 runs 14 residues. The CDR3 region is CASGREASTDTQYF. The CDR3 bases are TGTGCCAGCGGAAGGGAGGCCTCCACAGATACGCAGTATTTT.

J is TRBJ2-7 and V is TRBV10-1, with 9 bases matching TRBD2. From germline, CDR1 is WNHNN and CDR2 SYGVQD (reference sequence). The ends lost 0 bases at V and 5 bases at J; junction bases unmatched: 8. This CDR3 is 16 amino acids long. The CDR3 DNA reads as TGCGCCAGCAGTGAGTCGGTTGTAGCGGGAGCCAACGAGCAGTACTTC. It is translated as CASSESVVAGANEQYF.

The genes are TRBV27 and TRBJ2-3; D gene ambiguous. V was pared by 5 bases and J by 2 bases, with 8 bases between. This CDR3 has 13 residues. The germline gives CDR1 MNHEY, CDR2 SMNVEV (reference sequence). The CDR3 DNA follows: TGTGCCAGCAGTCTCCGTCTCACAGATACGCAGTATTTT. The encoded protein is CASSLRLTDTQYF.

The chain carries TRBV29-1 and TRBJ2-1; 7 nucleotides align to TRBD1. The germline CDR1 and CDR2 sequences are SQVTM and ANQGSEA. V gave up 7 bases and J gave up 1 base; unmatched junction bases: 7. This CDR3 is built from 14 residues. For the CDR3, the DNA is TGCAGCGGGGGAACAGGGGCTTCCTACAATGAGCAGTTCTTC. As protein: CSGGTGASYNEQFF.

This chain uses TRBV4-1 with TRBJ2-5; either TRBD1 or TRBD2 may supply D (5 bases each). The CDR3 loop spans 16 amino acids. Germline V gene lookup returns CDR1 MGHRA and CDR2 YSYEKL. Trimming took 0 bases from V and 4 from J, leaving 15 bases between them. CDR3 in DNA: TGCGCCAGCAGCCAAGATGGGGGTTCGCGAGGAGAGACCCAGTACTTC. Amino acids: CASSQDGGSRGETQYF.

This rearrangement joins TRBV11-2 to TRBJ2-3; perhaps TRBD2 as D (6 bases). V was pared by 3 bases and J by 0 bases, with 10 bases between. This CDR3 contains 15 residues. The germline gives CDR1 SGHAT, CDR2 FQNNGV. The CDR3 here is CASSFSGASTDTQYF. The CDR3, as DNA: TGTGCCAGCAGCTTTAGCGGAGCTAGCACAGATACGCAGTATTTT.

In DNA form, the CDR3 reads TGTGCCAGCAGTTACTCGAGGACGGAGTACGAGCAGTACTTC. Amino acids: CASSYSRTEYEQYF. The V and J genes are TRBV6-6 and TRBJ2-7; no clear D gene. The CDR3 contains 14 residues. The V gene's germline CDR1 is MNHNY and CDR2 SVGAGI (reference sequence). The V end was cut by 0 bases, the J end by 4 bases, with 10 bases between.

The V and J genes are TRBV5-5 and TRBJ2-3; tentatively, D is TRBD1 or TRBD2 (5 bases each). Germline CDR1 reads SGHKS; CDR2 reads YYEKEE (reference sequence). Trimming left V 1 base short and J 4 bases short, with 7 bases between. CDR3 length equals 13 residues. The CDR3, as DNA: TGTGCCAGCAGCTTGCTGGGGGCAGATACGCAGTATTTT. It codes for CASSLLGADTQYF.

The V and J genes are TRBV5-4 and TRBJ1-2; 8 bases line up with TRBD1. The CDR3 is made up of 15 amino acids. V dropped 4 bases and J dropped 4; count of bases not matched to a gene: 9. Looked up from germline, CDR1 is SGHNT and CDR2 is YYREEE (reference sequence). CDR3 region: CASSPQGGGSYGYTF. The CDR3, as DNA: TGTGCCAGCAGCCCACAGGGGGGGGGTAGCTATGGCTACACCTTC.

V and J are TRBV18 and TRBJ2-3, with no clear D. Trimming removed 3 bases from V and 0 bases from J, with 7 bases in between. The CDR3 length is 14 residues. Germline CDR1 is KGHSH and CDR2 is LQKENI. CDR3 region: CASSPDHSTDTQYF. In DNA, the CDR3 is TGTGCCAGCTCACCCGATCATAGCACAGATACGCAGTATTTT.

The chain joins TRBV5-1 to TRBJ2-7; no reliable D call. V was trimmed by 6 bases and J by 4 bases, leaving 17 bases between them. CDR3 length: 14 amino acids. Germline V gene lookup returns CDR1 SGHRS and CDR2 YFSETQ. The CDR3 protein is CASKSDRHFYEQYF. The DNA for the CDR3 is TGCGCCAGCAAAAGCGATAGACACTTTTACGAGCAGTACTTC.

The J gene is TRBJ2-7, the V gene TRBV18; D unclear. Trimming stripped 4 bases from V and 3 bases from J, with 10 bases between. CDR3 length equals 13 residues. Germline CDR1 and CDR2: KGHSH and LQKENI. CDR3 sequence: CASSRWTSYEQYF. CDR3 nucleotide sequence: TGTGCCAGCTCACGATGGACGAGCTACGAGCAGTACTTC.

The V call is TRBV6-1, the J call TRBJ2-4; the match to TRBD2 covers 7 bases. The CDR3 contains 18 residues. Losses at the gene ends were 4 bases for V and 5 bases for J; bases not matched to a gene: 17. Per germline, CDR1 MNHNS and CDR2 SASEGT. The CDR3 region has the DNA TGTGCCAGCAGTGGACTAGCTCCCCAACAACTTTGGGAAAACATTCAGTACTTC. Residues: CASSGLAPQQLWENIQYF.

The rearrangement joins TRBV2 to TRBJ1-6; the match to TRBD1 covers 10 bases. Germline loops: CDR1 SNHLY, CDR2 FYNNEI. CDR3 length equals 14 residues. Unmatched junction bases numbered 1, after V lost 4 bases and J lost 7 bases. CDR3 nucleotide sequence: TGTGCCAGCAGTGGGACAGGGGGAAATTCACCCCTCCACTTT. It codes for CASSGTGGNSPLHF.

This clone was detected only once. This chain joins TRBV5-1 and TRBJ2-1, with 14 bases matching TRBD2. V lost 4 bases and J lost 9; bases outside the gene matches: 3. The germline gives CDR1 SGHRS, CDR2 YFSETQ. The CDR3 consists of 14 residues. The CDR3 loop reads CASSKGTSGSEQFF. Here the CDR3 DNA reads TGCGCCAGCAGCAAAGGGACTAGCGGGAGTGAGCAGTTCTTC.

V is TRBV6-5 and J is TRBJ1-4; 8 nucleotides line up with TRBD1. Germline V gene sequence: CDR1 MNHEY, CDR2 SVGAGI. The V segment lost 4 bases and the J segment 8 bases; nucleotides outside the gene matches: 12. This CDR3 is 16 amino acids long. Here the CDR3 DNA reads TGTGCCAGCAGTTTCCGATTCTACAGGGGGAAGGAAAAACTGTTTTTT. Amino acids: CASSFRFYRGKEKLFF.

The V and J genes are TRBV28 and TRBJ2-7; TRBD1 agrees at 9 bases. CDR1 and CDR2 from the germline V gene are MDHEN and SYDVKM. The trim removed 2 bases at V and 4 bases at J, leaving 9 bases unmatched. The CDR3 sequence is 16 residues long. The CDR3 DNA follows: TGTGCCAGCAGTTTAACCCCGGGACAGGGACGGTACGAGCAGTACTTC. It is translated as CASSLTPGQGRYEQYF.

The J gene is TRBJ2-3, the V gene TRBV7-2; no clear D. Germline CDR1 reads SGHTA; CDR2 reads FQGNSA. The V and J ends lost 1 base and 7 bases respectively, with 18 bases between them. The CDR3 is made up of 16 amino acids. CDR3 nucleotides: TGTGCCAGCAGCTTAGGGGCTCTCACCCCTCGAAATACGCAGTATTTT. Translating gives CASSLGALTPRNTQYF.

The J gene is TRBJ1-2, the V gene TRBV6-5; 11 positions agree with TRBD1. Germline V lookup: CDR1 MNHEY, CDR2 SVGAGI. CDR3 size: 13 residues. Trimming at V came to 10 bases and at J to 4 bases, leaving 5 bases not matched to a gene. This CDR3 reads CATGQGATYGYTF. The CDR3 DNA follows: TGTGCCACTGGACAGGGGGCAACCTATGGCTACACCTTC.

V is TRBV6-6 and J is TRBJ2-5, with TRBD2 matching 13 bases. CDR1 and CDR2 (germline): MNHNY, SVGAGI (reference sequence). Germline trimming cut 5 bases from V and 0 bases from J; bases unmatched to any gene: 6. This CDR3 region has 17 residues. The CDR3 loop reads CASSRTSGSGYQETQYF. The CDR3 nucleotides are TGTGCCAGCAGTCGGACTAGCGGGAGTGGGTACCAAGAGACCCAGTACTTC.

V gene TRBV12-1 combines with J gene TRBJ2-3; the table's D call, TRBD2, has no DNA check behind it. TRBV12-1 is flagged as a pseudogene. This CDR3 has 14 residues. Here the CDR3 DNA reads TGTGCCAGCAGCTTTAATGGCAGCGGAGGGGTATGTTATTTT. Translating it yields CASSFNGSGGVCYF.

The rearrangement uses TRBV28 and TRBJ2-7, with 8 bases matching TRBD1. Germline values: CDR1 MDHEN, CDR2 SYDVKM. V shed 5 bases, J shed 4 bases, and the junction held 10 bases outside the gene matches. This CDR3 comprises 15 residues. In nucleotides, the CDR3 is TGTGCCAGCAGTCCTCCAGGGGGCGGGCGGTACGAGCAGTACTTC. Amino acids: CASSPPGGGRYEQYF.